This T cell receptor (beta chain) was observed in a study of T cell repertoires in cytomegalovirus infection. Study background: An indication of both CMV infection and matching HLA type came from public TCR beta signatures.

The CDR3 sequence is 19 residues long. Germline V gene data show CDR1 as SEHNR and CDR2 as FQNEAQ (reference sequence). The V end was cut by 1 base, the J end by 2 bases, with 20 bases between. TCRdb fed the reads into MiXCR, producing one record per CDR3 protein. The sample yields 650,000 to 850,000 distinct CDR3 sequences, just under 30% seen once. This clonotype has ten or more counts. Its antigen is unidentified. The receptor was isolated from a human donor in good health (CMV status not recorded). Some clones in this sample may be carry-over from other donors' samples. V usage is TRBV7-9 and J usage is TRBJ1-4; D is undetermined. This specimen was cultured CD8+ T cells from PBMCs, taken from culture after CMV antigen stimulation. CDR3 sequence: CASSLESSENGPTNEKLFF. CDR3 bases: TGTGCCAGCAGCTTAGAAAGTTCAGAAAACGGGCCGACTAATGAAAAACTGTTTTTT.